This T cell receptor beta chain stems from a study of sequential checkpoint blockade in melanoma. About the research overall: First-line arms were nivolumab then ipilimumab, or the reverse, randomized 1:1. Both treatment sequences were followed by maintenance nivolumab.

Stated treatment: randomized to nivolumab then ipilimumab (arm A) or the reverse (arm B). No patient had prior DNA-damaging chemotherapy. Live CD3+CD8+ CD19− CD56− cells were sorted from PBMCs. V dropped 0 bases and J dropped 0; count of bases not matched to a gene: 3. This CDR3 comprises 17 residues. CDR1 and CDR2 (germline): SGDLS, YYNGEE. TCRdb's copy holds only in-frame clones and misses some; the assay was immunoSEQ multiplex PCR. This sample carries 4,000 to 6,500 clones, under 60% of them seen once, and the ten largest clones take around two fifths. The source material was CD8+ T cells sorted from blood (inferred from file names), sampled from a patient given nivolumab and ipilimumab in sequence. The source of this sequence is a human donor with melanoma. V usage is TRBV9 and J usage is TRBJ2-2; 9 bases align to TRBD2. The CDR3 DNA reads as TGTGCCAGCAGCGTAGCGCGGGGGGGCCCGAACACCGGGGAGCTGTTTTTT. Protein product: CASSVARGGPNTGELFF.